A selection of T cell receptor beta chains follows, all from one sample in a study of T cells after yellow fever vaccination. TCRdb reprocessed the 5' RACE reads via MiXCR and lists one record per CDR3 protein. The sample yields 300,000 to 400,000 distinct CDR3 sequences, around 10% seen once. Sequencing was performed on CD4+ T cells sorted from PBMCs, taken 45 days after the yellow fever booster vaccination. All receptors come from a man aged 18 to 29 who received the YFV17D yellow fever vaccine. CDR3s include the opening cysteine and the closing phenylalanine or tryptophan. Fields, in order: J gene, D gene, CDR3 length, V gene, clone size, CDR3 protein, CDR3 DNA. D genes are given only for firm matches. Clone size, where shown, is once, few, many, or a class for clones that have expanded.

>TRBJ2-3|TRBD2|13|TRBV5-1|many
CASHRGGSDTQYF
TGCGCCAGCCACCGGGGGGGCTCAGATACGCAGTATTTT
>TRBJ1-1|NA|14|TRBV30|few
CAWSKGRGHTEAFF
TGTGCCTGGAGCAAAGGGAGGGGTCACACTGAAGCTTTCTTT
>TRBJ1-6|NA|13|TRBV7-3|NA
CASSLILNSPLHF
TGTGCCAGCAGCTTAATTCTCAATTCACCCCTCCACTTT
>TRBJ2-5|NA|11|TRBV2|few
CASSEMETQYF
TGTGCCAGCAGTGAAATGGAGACCCAGTACTTC
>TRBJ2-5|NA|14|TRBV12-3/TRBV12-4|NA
CASRHTIRGETQYF
TGTGCCAGCAGACACACTATACGAGGGGAGACCCAGTACTTC
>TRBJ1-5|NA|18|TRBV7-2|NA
CASSLGQLSADSNQPQHF
TGTGCCAGCAGCCTAGGACAGCTATCTGCCGATAGCAATCAGCCCCAGCATTTT
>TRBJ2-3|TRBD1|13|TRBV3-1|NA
CASRGQVGVTQYF
TGTGCCAGCAGGGGACAGGTGGGAGTTACGCAGTATTTT
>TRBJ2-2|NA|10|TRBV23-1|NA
CASVTGELFF
TGCGCCAGCGTCACCGGGGAGCTGTTTTTT
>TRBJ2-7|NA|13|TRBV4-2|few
CASSQDLGYEQYF
TGTGCCAGCAGCCAAGATCTGGGCTACGAGCAGTACTTC
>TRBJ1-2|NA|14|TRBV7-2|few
CASSLVQGRDGYTF
TGTGCCAGCAGCTTAGTCCAGGGAAGGGATGGCTACACCTTC
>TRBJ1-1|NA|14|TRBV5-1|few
CASSSPAAHTEAFF
TGCGCCAGCAGCTCCCCGGCAGCCCACACTGAAGCTTTCTTT
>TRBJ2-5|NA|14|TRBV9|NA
CASSVGRARETQYF
TGTGCCAGCAGCGTAGGACGGGCGAGAGAGACCCAGTACTTC
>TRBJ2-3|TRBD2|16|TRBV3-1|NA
CASSLGTSGATDTQYF
TGTGCCAGCAGCCTCGGGACTAGCGGGGCCACAGATACGCAGTATTTT
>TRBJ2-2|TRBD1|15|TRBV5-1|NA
CASSPGTGGGGELFF
TGCGCCAGCAGCCCGGGGACAGGTGGAGGCGGGGAGCTGTTTTTT
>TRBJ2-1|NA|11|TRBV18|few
CASSPLDEQFF
TGTGCCAGCTCACCACTTGATGAGCAGTTCTTC
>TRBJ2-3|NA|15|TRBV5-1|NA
CASMKGQTSTDTQYF
TGCGCCAGCATGAAGGGGCAGACCAGCACAGATACGCAGTATTTT
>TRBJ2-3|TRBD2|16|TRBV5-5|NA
CASSLSASGGRDTQYF
TGTGCCAGCAGCTTGTCTGCTAGCGGGGGGAGAGATACGCAGTATTTT
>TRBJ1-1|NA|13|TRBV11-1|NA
CASSTRTDTEAFF
TGTGCCAGCAGCACTCGGACCGACACTGAAGCTTTCTTT
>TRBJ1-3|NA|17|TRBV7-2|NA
CASSLAAGRPSGNTIYF
TGTGCCAGCAGCTTAGCGGCAGGGCGCCCCTCTGGAAACACCATATATTTT
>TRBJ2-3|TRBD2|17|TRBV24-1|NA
CATSDTPHGGATDTQYF
TGTGCCACCAGTGACACCCCCCACGGGGGGGCCACAGATACGCAGTATTTT
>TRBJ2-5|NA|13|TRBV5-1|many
CASSPGTAETQYF
TGCGCCAGCAGCCCGGGGACTGCAGAGACCCAGTACTTC
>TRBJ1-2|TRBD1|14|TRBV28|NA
CASTYTGVDYGYTF
TGTGCCAGCACCTACACAGGGGTGGACTATGGCTACACCTTC
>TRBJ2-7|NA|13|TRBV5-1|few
CASSPGDLGEQYF
TGCGCCAGCAGCCCCGGGGACCTTGGCGAGCAGTACTTC
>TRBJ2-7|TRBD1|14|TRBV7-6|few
CASSRQGQSYEQYF
TGTGCCAGCAGCCGACAGGGTCAATCCTACGAGCAGTACTTC
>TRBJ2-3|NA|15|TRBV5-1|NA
CASSQQGGGTDTQYF
TGCGCCAGCAGCCAACAAGGGGGGGGCACAGATACGCAGTATTTT
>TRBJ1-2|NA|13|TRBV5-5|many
CASSLAPGYGYTF
TGTGCCAGCAGCTTGGCCCCAGGTTATGGCTACACCTTC
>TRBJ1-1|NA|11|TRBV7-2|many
CASSFFGEAFF
TGTGCCAGCAGCTTCTTTGGTGAAGCTTTCTTT
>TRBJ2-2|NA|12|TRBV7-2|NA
CASRTRAGELFF
TGTGCCAGCAGGACTAGGGCCGGGGAGCTGTTTTTT
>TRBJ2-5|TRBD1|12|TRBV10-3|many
CAIGQDEETQYF
TGTGCCATAGGACAGGATGAAGAGACCCAGTACTTC
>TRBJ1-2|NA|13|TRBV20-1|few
CSARFAPNYGYTF
TGCAGTGCTAGATTCGCGCCTAACTATGGCTACACCTTC
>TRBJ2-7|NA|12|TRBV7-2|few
CASSLMSYEQYF
TGTGCCAGCAGCTTGATGTCCTACGAGCAGTACTTC
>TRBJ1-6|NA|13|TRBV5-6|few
CASSSTRNSPLHF
TGTGCCAGCAGCTCGACAAGAAATTCACCCCTCCACTTT
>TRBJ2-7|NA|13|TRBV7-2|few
CASSLGRRDEQYF
TGTGCCAGCAGCTTAGGTCGCAGGGACGAGCAGTACTTC
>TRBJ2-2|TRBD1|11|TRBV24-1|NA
CAAGGTGELFF
TGTGCCGCAGGGGGCACCGGGGAGCTGTTTTTT
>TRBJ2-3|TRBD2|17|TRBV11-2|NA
CASSLNSGGPPADTQYF
TGTGCCAGCAGCTTAAATAGCGGGGGTCCCCCGGCAGATACGCAGTATTTT
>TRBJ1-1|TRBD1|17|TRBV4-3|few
CASSRNRLGQRNTEAFF
TGCGCCAGCAGCCGGAACCGCCTGGGACAGAGGAACACTGAAGCTTTCTTT
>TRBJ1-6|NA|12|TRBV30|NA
CAWEKRRSPLHF
TGTGCCTGGGAGAAACGTCGGTCACCCCTCCACTTT
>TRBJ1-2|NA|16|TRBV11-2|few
CASSLGGAQEGYGYTF
TGTGCCAGCAGCTTAGGGGGGGCTCAAGAAGGCTATGGCTACACCTTC
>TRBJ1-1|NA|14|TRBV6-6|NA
CASSRDGGDTEAFF
TGTGCCAGCAGCAGGGACGGGGGGGACACTGAAGCTTTCTTT
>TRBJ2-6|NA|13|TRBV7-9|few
CAKQSSGANVLTF
TGTGCCAAGCAGAGCTCTGGGGCCAACGTCCTGACTTTC
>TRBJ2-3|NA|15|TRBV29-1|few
CSVGGAGAATDTQYF
TGCAGCGTTGGCGGGGCGGGGGCCGCCACAGATACGCAGTATTTT
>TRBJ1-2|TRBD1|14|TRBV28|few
CASGKGARSNGYTF
TGTGCCAGCGGGAAGGGGGCCAGATCGAATGGCTACACCTTC
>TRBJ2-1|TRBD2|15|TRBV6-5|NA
CASSSSGGLSNEQFF
TGTGCCAGCAGTTCTAGCGGGGGGCTATCCAATGAGCAGTTCTTC
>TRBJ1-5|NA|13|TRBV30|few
CAWSLQDNQPQHF
TGTGCCTGGAGTTTGCAGGACAATCAGCCCCAGCATTTT
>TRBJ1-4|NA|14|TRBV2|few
CASSDSGRSEKLFF
TGTGCCAGCAGTGATTCAGGGAGAAGTGAAAAACTGTTTTTT